This TCR beta chain stems from a study of identical twins. The V and J ends lost 3 bases and 2 bases, in that order; junction bases with no gene match: 4. The CDR3 covers 15 residues. Germline CDR1 is LNHNV and CDR2 is YYDKDF (reference sequence). TCRdb re-called the 5' RACE reads through MiXCR, storing one row per CDR3 protein. The sample lists roughly 200,000 distinct CDR3 sequences, 6% to 9% occurring once. This clonotype was seen more than once but under ten times. These sequences were also reported in another study, on yellow fever vaccine responses in identical twins.

The chain joins TRBV15 to TRBJ2-5, with 9 bases identical to TRBD2. Sequenced: memory (CD45RO+) T cells sorted from blood. The sequence was obtained from a woman aged 18-35 years in good health. CDR3: CATSSGTSKQETQYF. CDR3 DNA: TGTGCCACCAGCAGCGGGACTAGCAAACAAGAGACCCAGTACTTC.